This TCR beta chain originates from a study of cytomegalovirus exposure and HLA in healthy donors. Study-wide findings and caveats: Several of the most significant clusters appeared, in a later analysis, to be linked to common viral pathogens. Presence/absence analyses supposed approximately even sequencing depth among donors. By a later analysis, the bulk of CMV-associated TCR beta chains appeared HLA-restricted.

The PCR had 60 Vbeta and 13 Jbeta primers. The protocol was immunoSEQ multiplex PCR, while the TCRdb copy is restricted to in-frame clones and leaves out a portion. The table lists 270,000 or so clones, 80% to 95% of them singletons. With regard to this clone: Its antigen is still unknown.

The CDR3 spans 17 residues. V was clipped by 7 bases and J by 0 bases; unmatched bases: 9. The germline V gene has CDR1 SNHLY and CDR2 FYNNEI. The chain links TRBV2 to TRBJ2-1; 10 bases are shared with TRBD2. The sequencing sample was made of PBMCs. This receptor was obtained from a girl aged 2 to 10 in good health and CMV-seronegative. CDR3 loop: CASTGLADLSSYNEQFF. The DNA for the CDR3 is TGTGCCAGCACCGGACTAGCGGACTTGAGCTCCTACAATGAGCAGTTCTTC.